The clone carrying this T cell receptor beta chain was seen a few times. As yet, its antigen is unknown. The data belong to a study of shared clonotypes between healthy human individuals. A deep-level run was used for the assay. Assay: immunoSEQ multiplex PCR; the TCRdb copy retains only in-frame clones and omits some. Of around 1,000,000 clones listed, around three quarters are singletons. Study-level results: In general, naive subsets displayed greater estimated richness than memory subsets did. Approximately 5% was the fraction of naive CD4 clonotypes found shared across a few donors.

Researchers partitioned CD4+ cells into CD45RA+ naive and CD45RA-negative memory subsets. The V and J ends lost 5 bases and 7 bases, in that order; junction bases with no gene match: 9. The CDR3 extends over 14 amino acids. The J gene is TRBJ1-1, the V gene TRBV6-7; 8 bases line up with TRBD1. TRBV6-7 carries the ORF label, with uncertain function. This TCR was sampled from a man between 18 and 29 years old in good health. Some clones in this sample may be carry-over from other donors' samples. Material: memory CD4+ T cells from PBMCs. Specified subset: CD45RA-negative fraction. The CDR3 nucleotides read TGTGCCAGCAGTCTCCCAGGGGGCAGTTTTGAAGCTTTCTTT. It codes for CASSLPGGSFEAFF.